Following are 13 T cell receptor beta chains from one sample sequenced in a study of T cells in Graves' hyperthyroidism and ophthalmopathy. Researchers amplified the TCR beta CDR3 regions from RNA transcripts. TCR CDR3 underwent first-round RT-PCR with the HTBI primer set. Each CDR3 protein gets one entry after TCRdb re-called the multiplex PCR reads with MiXCR. There are approximately 710,000 distinct CDR3 sequences in the sample; roughly 17% occur only once, and about 16% lies in the top ten. Sample: blood. The receptors derive from a man in his forties or fifties with Graves' hyperthyroidism.

V usage is TRBV11-2 and J usage is TRBJ2-7, with a weak D call TRBD1 (6 bases). Per germline, CDR1 SGHAT and CDR2 FQNNGV. V was trimmed by 5 bases and J by 4 bases, leaving 15 bases between them. The CDR3 covers 14 residues. CDR3 nucleotide sequence: TGTGCCAGCAGCCTGGCTCAGGGGCAGTACGAGCAGTACTTC. This codes for CASSLAQGQYEQYF.

This clonotype was recorded at least ten times. This sequence joins TRBV6-1 and TRBJ1-6, with D possibly TRBD1 on 5 matching bases. CDR1 is MNHNS, CDR2 SASEGT, per germline. The CDR3 totals 14 residues. The V end lost 3 bases, the J end lost 7 bases, and 10 bases lay between the germline ends. CDR3 region: CASSDREVNSPLHF. The CDR3 region has the DNA TGTGCCAGCAGTGACAGGGAGGTGAATTCACCCCTCCACTTT.

This clonotype has a count of ten or more. The chain couples TRBV20-1 to TRBJ1-1; no clear D gene. The CDR3 consists of 15 residues. The ends were cut back, 0 bases at V and 4 bases at J, with 15 bases in the middle. Germline lookup yields CDR1 DFQATT and CDR2 SNEGSKA (reference sequence). The CDR3 is CSARDPRRRGTEAFF. The CDR3 DNA follows: TGCAGTGCTAGAGATCCCCGCCGACGAGGCACTGAAGCTTTCTTT.

This clonotype was counted at least ten times. This chain links TRBV12-3 or TRBV12-4 with TRBJ2-2; D could derive from TRBD1 or TRBD2 (5 bases each). There are 14 residues in the CDR3. The V and J ends lost 4 bases and 4 bases respectively, with 10 bases between them. CDR3 in amino acids: CASSSWGSTGELFF. The CDR3 DNA sequence: TGTGCCAGCAGTTCCTGGGGGTCCACCGGGGAGCTGTTTTTT.

In its sample, this clonotype was seen a few times. CDR3 coding DNA: TGCAGTGCTAGAGCCGGGACTAGCGAACGCACAGATACGCAGTATTTT. Its translation: CSARAGTSERTDTQYF. The chain is built from TRBV20-1 and TRBJ2-3, with TRBD2 identical over 10 bases. V gave up 1 base and J gave up 1 base; unmatched junction bases: 5. CDR1 is DFQATT and CDR2 is SNEGSKA in the germline V gene (reference sequence). CDR3 length equals 16 residues.

This clonotype was seen ten or more times. V and J are TRBV4-3 and TRBJ2-2, with D uncertain. V lost 0 bases, J lost 7 bases, and 9 bases lay in between. The CDR3 has 14 residues. From germline, CDR1 is LGHNA and CDR2 YSLEER. DNA for the CDR3: TGCGCCAGCAGCCAAGATACCAGAGTCGGGGAGCTGTTTTTT. Amino acids: CASSQDTRVGELFF.

This clonotype showed up many times. The chain has TRBV7-9 and TRBJ1-1; a possible D gene is TRBD1 (6 bases). There are 13 residues in the CDR3. Germline CDR1 and CDR2: SEHNR and FQNEAQ (reference sequence). Trimming removed 7 bases from V and 4 bases from J, with 13 bases in between. Here the CDR3 reads CASISGARTEAFF. CDR3 DNA sequence: TGTGCCAGCATCTCGGGGGCTCGCACTGAAGCTTTCTTT. The full variable domain, completed using reference TRBV7-9 and TRBJ1-1, is DTGVSQNPRHKITKRGQNVTFRCDPISEHNRLYWYRQTLGQGPEFLTYFQNEAQLEKSRLLSDRFSAERPKGSFSTLEIQRTEQGDSAMYLCASISGARTEAFFGQGTRLTVV.

This clonotype occurred many times. The chain combines TRBV3-1 with TRBJ1-5; 9 positions agree with TRBD1. CDR1 is LGHDT, CDR2 YNNKEL, per germline (reference sequence). J gave up 7 bases and V 3 bases, and 7 bases lay outside the gene matches. The CDR3 has 15 residues. CDR3 DNA: TGTGCCAGCAGCCAGCGGACAGGGGCCGAGCAGCCCCAGCATTTT. Amino acid sequence: CASSQRTGAEQPQHF.

Details on this clonotype: In this CDR3 the conserved last residue, phenylalanine or tryptophan, is missing, so a read error is likely. J is TRBJ2-3 and V is TRBV9; unclear D gene. Trimming removed 4 bases from V and 0 bases from J, with 12 bases in between. Germline V gene sequence: CDR1 SGDLS, CDR2 YYNGEE. The CDR3 length is 15 residues. CDR3 sequence (DNA): TGTGCCAGCAGCTTTCGACAAAGCAGCACAGATACGCAGTATCTT. It codes for CASSFRQSSTDTQYL.

On this clonotype: A much larger clone differs by one base, so this may be a read error. The J gene is TRBJ2-1, the V gene TRBV11-2, with 12 bases lining up with TRBD2. The CDR3 is made up of 14 amino acids. Trimming took 6 bases from V and 7 from J; bases not matched to a gene: 4. Germline CDR1 is SGHAT and CDR2 is FQNNGV. The CDR3 nucleotides read TGTGCCAGCAGGAGACTAGCGGGAGAGAATGAGCAGTTCTTC. This translates into CASRRLAGENEQFF.

This clonotype came up many times. V usage is TRBV27 and J usage is TRBJ1-1, with a possible D match to TRBD1 (5 bases). With 6 bases removed from V and 4 bases from J, the gap between germline ends came to 15 bases. The CDR3 runs 14 residues. CDR1 MNHEY and CDR2 SMNVEV come from the germline V gene (reference sequence). CDR3 region: CASSAERGVTEAFF. The CDR3 bases are TGTGCCAGCAGCGCCGAAAGGGGAGTCACTGAAGCTTTCTTT.

The rearrangement uses TRBV15 and TRBJ2-5; D is possibly TRBD2 (5 bases). V lost 5 bases, J lost 1 base, and 14 bases lay in between. Per the germline V gene, CDR1 is LNHNV and CDR2 is YYDKDF (reference sequence). The CDR3 is 15 amino acids. CDR3 amino acids: CATSEERASQETQYF. In DNA, the CDR3 is TGTGCCACCAGCGAGGAGAGGGCATCCCAAGAGACCCAGTACTTC.

This clonotype was seen many times. The V call is TRBV28, the J call TRBJ2-7, with TRBD1 matching 11 bases. There are 13 residues in the CDR3. Germline V gene data show CDR1 as MDHEN and CDR2 as SYDVKM. Trimming at V came to 3 bases and at J to 9 bases, leaving 4 bases not matched to a gene. In nucleotides, the CDR3 is TGTGCCAGCAGTTTCCAGGACAGGGGGCTGCAGTACTTC. It codes for CASSFQDRGLQYF.